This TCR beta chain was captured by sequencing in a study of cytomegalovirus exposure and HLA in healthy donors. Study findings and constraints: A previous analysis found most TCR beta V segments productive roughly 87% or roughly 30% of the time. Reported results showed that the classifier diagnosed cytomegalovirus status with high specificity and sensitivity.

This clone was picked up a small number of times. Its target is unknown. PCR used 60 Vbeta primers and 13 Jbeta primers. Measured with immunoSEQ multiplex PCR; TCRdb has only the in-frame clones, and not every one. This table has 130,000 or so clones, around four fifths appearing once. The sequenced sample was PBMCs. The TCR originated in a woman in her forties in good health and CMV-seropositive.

The CDR3 nucleotides are TGTGCCAGCAGTTTTGGATCCGGGTCCTACACCTTC. Translation gives CASSFGSGSYTF. The V gene is TRBV28, the J gene TRBJ1-2; D is unclear. In germline, CDR1 is MDHEN, CDR2 SYDVKM. Trimming removed 3 bases at V and 10 bases at J, with 12 bases between. The CDR3 is made up of 12 amino acids.